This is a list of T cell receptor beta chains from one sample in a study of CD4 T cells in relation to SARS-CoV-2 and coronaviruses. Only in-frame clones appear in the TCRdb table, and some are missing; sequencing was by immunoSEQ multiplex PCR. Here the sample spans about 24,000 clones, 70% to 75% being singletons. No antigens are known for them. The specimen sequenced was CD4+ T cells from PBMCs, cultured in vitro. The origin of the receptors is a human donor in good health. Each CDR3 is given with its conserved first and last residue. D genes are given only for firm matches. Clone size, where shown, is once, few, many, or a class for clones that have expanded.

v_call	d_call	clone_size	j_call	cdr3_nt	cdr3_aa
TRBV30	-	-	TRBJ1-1	TGTGCCTGGAGTGTGGAGTACACTGAAGCTTTCTTT	CAWSVEYTEAFF
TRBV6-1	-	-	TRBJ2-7	TGTGCCAGCAGTGAAAGGTACAGGGCAACCTACGAGCAGTACTTC	CASSERYRATYEQYF
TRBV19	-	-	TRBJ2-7	TGTGCCAGTAGTACAGGTTTTGGCTACGAGCAGTACTTC	CASSTGFGYEQYF
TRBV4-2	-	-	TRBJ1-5	TGTGCCAGCAGCCAAGACACGGGCGGCAATCAGCCCCAGCATTTT	CASSQDTGGNQPQHF
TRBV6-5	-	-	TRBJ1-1	TGTGCCAGCAGTAACCGCGGGGCCGGCCCTGCAGCTTTCTTT	CASSNRGAGPAAFF
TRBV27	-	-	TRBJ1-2	TGTGCCAGCAGAAATCCCGGGAGGGCCTATGGCTACACCTTC	CASRNPGRAYGYTF
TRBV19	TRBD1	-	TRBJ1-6	TGTGCCAGTAGAAGGACAGGGGTTTATAATTCACCCCTCCACTTT	CASRRTGVYNSPLHF
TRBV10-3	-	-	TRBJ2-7	TGTGCCATCAGTGGGACCTACGAGCAGTACTTC	CAISGTYEQYF
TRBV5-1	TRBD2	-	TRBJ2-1	TGCGCCAGCAGCTTGGTATCTAGCGGGAGCGCTTTTAGCAATGAGCAGTTCTTC	CASSLVSSGSAFSNEQFF
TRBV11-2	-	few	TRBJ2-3	TGTGCCAGCAGCGCAATGTTATCCGCAGATACGCAGTATTTT	CASSAMLSADTQYF
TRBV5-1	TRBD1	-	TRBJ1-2	TGCGCCAGCAGCTTGGAGGCAGGGGGCGATGGCTACACCTTC	CASSLEAGGDGYTF
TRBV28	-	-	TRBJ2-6	TGTGCCAGCAACAGGGCCTCTGGGGCCAACGTCCTGACTTTC	CASNRASGANVLTF
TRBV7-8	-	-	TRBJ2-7	TGTGCCAGCAGCGCATTAAGGGGGAGGCAAAACGAGCAGTACTTC	CASSALRGRQNEQYF
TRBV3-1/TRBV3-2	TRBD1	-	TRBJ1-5	TGTGCCAGCAGCCAAGGCTCGACAGGGGGCGCCAATAGCAATCAGCCCCAGCATTTT	CASSQGSTGGANSNQPQHF
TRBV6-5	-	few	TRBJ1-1	TGTGCCAGCAGCCCCCTTGCAGGGGACACTGAAGCTTTCTTT	CASSPLAGDTEAFF
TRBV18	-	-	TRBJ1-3	TGTGCCAGCTCACCACCGACTCTCTCTGGAAACACCATATATTTT	CASSPPTLSGNTIYF
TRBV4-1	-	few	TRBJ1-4	TGCGCCAGCAGCTTAGGGACGGTTAATGAAAAACTGTTTTTT	CASSLGTVNEKLFF
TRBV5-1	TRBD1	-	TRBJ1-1	TGCGCCAGCAGCTTTGGGGACAGATTGAACACTGAAGCTTTCTTT	CASSFGDRLNTEAFF
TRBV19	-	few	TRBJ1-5	TGTGCCAGTAGTATAGAGGGAGGCCAGCCCCAGCATTTT	CASSIEGGQPQHF
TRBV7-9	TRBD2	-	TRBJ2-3	TGTGCCAGCAGCTTATGGGCTAGCGGGAGTAAGGTGGCACCAGATACGCAGTATTTT	CASSLWASGSKVAPDTQYF
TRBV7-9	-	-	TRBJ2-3	TGTGCCAGCAGCTTAGAGGCTGAAGATACGCAGTATTTT	CASSLEAEDTQYF
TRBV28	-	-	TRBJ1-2	TGTGCCACCCATCAAGCCGTTAACTATGGCTACACCTTC	CATHQAVNYGYTF
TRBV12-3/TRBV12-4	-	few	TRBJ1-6	TGTGCCAGCACTAGGGGGGATTCACCCCTCCACTTT	CASTRGDSPLHF
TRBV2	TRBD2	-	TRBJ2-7	TGTGCCAGCAGTGAAGCGAGCGGGAGTGGTTACGAGCAGTACTTC	CASSEASGSGYEQYF
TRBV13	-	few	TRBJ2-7	TGTGCCACATCGGGTCCGGCCGACGAGCAGTACTTC	CATSGPADEQYF
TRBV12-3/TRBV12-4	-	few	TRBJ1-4	TGTGCCAGCGGAGGTCGGGAAAAACTGTTTTTT	CASGGREKLFF
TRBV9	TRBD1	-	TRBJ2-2	TGTGCCAGCACGAGGGACAGCACCGGGGAGCTGTTTTTT	CASTRDSTGELFF
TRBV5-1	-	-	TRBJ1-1	TGCGCCAGCAGCCCGGGACCGGCTTCCCCTGAAGCTTTCTTT	CASSPGPASPEAFF
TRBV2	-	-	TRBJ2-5	TGTGCCAGCAGTGAAGTTTGGACCCAAGAGACCCAGTACTTC	CASSEVWTQETQYF
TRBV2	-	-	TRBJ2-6	TGTGCCAGCTCCCGCGTCGGGTCCTCTGGGGCCAACGTCCTGACTTTC	CASSRVGSSGANVLTF
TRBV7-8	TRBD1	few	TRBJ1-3	TGTGCCAGCAGCTCCCTTCCGGCACAGGGGTTGGGAAACACCATATATTTT	CASSSLPAQGLGNTIYF
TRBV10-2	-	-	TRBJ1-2	TGCGCCTGTGAGGAGGTTGGCTATGGCTACACCTTC	CACEEVGYGYTF
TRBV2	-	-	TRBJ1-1	TGTGCCAGCAGTTTGGGCAGGGCGAACACTGAAGCTTTCTTT	CASSLGRANTEAFF
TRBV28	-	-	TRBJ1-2	TGTGCCAGCAGGGCGGGGGGCAGCTATGGCTACACCTTC	CASRAGGSYGYTF
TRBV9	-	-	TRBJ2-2	TGTGCCAGCAGCCCCCAGATAGATCCCTCCACCGGGGAGCTGTTTTTT	CASSPQIDPSTGELFF
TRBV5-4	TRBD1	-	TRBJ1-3	TGTGCCAGCAGCTCTGGACACTTAGGACAGGGACCTGGAAACACCATATATTTT	CASSSGHLGQGPGNTIYF
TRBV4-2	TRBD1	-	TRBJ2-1	TGTGCCAGCAGCCAAGAAACCGGGACAGGGGACGATGAGCAGTTCTTC	CASSQETGTGDDEQFF
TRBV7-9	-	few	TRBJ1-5	TGTGCCAGCAGCTTAGGGGGGCATGGGCCCCAGCATTTT	CASSLGGHGPQHF
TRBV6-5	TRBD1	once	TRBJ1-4	TGTGCCAGCAGTTACTCAGGACAGGGAAATGAAAAACTGTTTTTT	CASSYSGQGNEKLFF
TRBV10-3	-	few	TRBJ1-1	TGTGCCACCCGCGGGGACATGAACACTGAAGCTTTCTTT	CATRGDMNTEAFF
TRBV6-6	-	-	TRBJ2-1	TGTGCCAGCAGTTACTTTTCAGCTAGCTCCTACAATGAGCAGTTCTTC	CASSYFSASSYNEQFF
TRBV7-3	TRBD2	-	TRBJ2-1	TGTGCCAGCAGCTTAACGGGTGGCGGGAGCTCCTACAATGAGCAGTTCTTC	CASSLTGGGSSYNEQFF
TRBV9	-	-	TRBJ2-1	TGTGCCAGCAGCTTACGGCAGACCTACGACAATGAGCAGTTCTTC	CASSLRQTYDNEQFF
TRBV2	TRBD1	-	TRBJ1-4	TGTGCCAGTACCGGGACAGGGGGCGATCAACCCTATTTT	CASTGTGGDQPYF
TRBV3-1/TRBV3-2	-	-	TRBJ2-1	TGTGCCAGCAGCCAAGAGTCGGTGGGAATGCATGAGCAGTTCTTC	CASSQESVGMHEQFF
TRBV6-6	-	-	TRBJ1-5	TGTGCCAGCAGTTACGCGGAATACAATCAGCCCCAGCATTTT	CASSYAEYNQPQHF